The T cell receptor beta chain described here comes from a study of T cells in narcolepsy listed by TCRdb under 2018. Study-level background: Healthy control donors were enrolled in the study alongside patients who had narcolepsy type 1 or type 2 (NT1, NT2). Autoreactive T cells targeting hypocretin neuron self-antigens (hypocretin, TRIB2) were sought in narcolepsy patients, and TCR Vbeta sequencing was used to track clonotypes in blood and CSF. Paper-wide results and their limitations: According to the report, autoreactive clonotypes were detected serially in the blood of the same patients and of different patients, but not in healthy controls. Numbers of sequenced blood memory CD4+ clonotypes were comparable, averaging around 40,000 in patients and some 33,000 in controls. Plots comparing CSF and blood CD4+ T cell clonotypes from the same patient highlighted HCRT-specific and TRIB2-specific autoreactive clonotypes. No sequences matching autoreactive T cell clones were present in some of the blood memory CD4+ repertoires from patients and controls.

Memory CD4+ T cells were sorted ex vivo from peripheral blood of narcolepsy patients and healthy controls for TCR Vbeta sequencing. Library prep was done by the immunoSEQ multiplex PCR assay. TCRdb limited this immuneACCESS table to in-frame rearrangements with V and J called. A share of clones is missing; checked studies link under half to unresolved V genes, and the rest is unexplained. This sample gives about 24,000 clones in total; around 80% of them show up just once. The ten largest clonotypes hold roughly 4.1% of the sample. Turning to this clone: Its antigen has not been determined. No much larger clonotype is one base removed from it; base qualities were not supplied.

This TCR derives from a human donor in good health. The sequencing sample was made of memory (CD45RA-) CD4+ T cells from blood. Interpreted using the paper, the cell subset or site label stands for: memory T cells sorted ex vivo from peripheral blood.

CDR3 region: CSVVRGRGSYEQYF. At the DNA level, the sequence is TGCAGCGTTGTGAGGGGTCGGGGTTCCTACGAGCAGTACTTC. This chain is built from TRBV29-1 and TRBJ2-7, with the D gene tentatively TRBD1 or TRBD2, based on 5 matching bases in each. Counted from cysteine to phenylalanine, this CDR3 has 14 amino acids. Of the read, only the CDR3 DNA is kept; its 42 bases are in frame from base 1. According to the germline V gene, CDR1 reads SQVTM and CDR2 reads ANQGSEA. V loses 4 bases, J loses 1 base, and the germline ends lie 14 bases apart.